The 27 T cell receptor beta chains below all came from one sample that was sequenced in a study of blood T cell repertoires in COVID-19 (dated by TCRdb to between 2020 and 2021). Receptor libraries were prepared by the immunoSEQ multiplex PCR assay. TCRdb limited this immuneACCESS table to in-frame rearrangements with V and J called. A share of clones is missing; checked studies link under half to unresolved V genes, and the rest is unexplained. The sample profile shows approximately 110,000 clones; 70% to 90% of them were found once. 2.1% of the sample rests with the top ten. Sequenced: peripheral blood. These receptors were taken from a human donor in a cohort sampled during active COVID-19.

Only one count was recorded for this clone. The chain recombines TRBV2 with TRBJ2-1; D unresolved. Germline V CDR1 and CDR2: SNHLY, FYNNEI. The V end lost 4 bases, the J end lost 4 bases, and 11 bases lay between the germline ends. The CDR3 loop spans 14 amino acids. The CDR3 reads CASSASSPYNEQFF. CDR3 coding DNA: TGTGCCAGCAGTGCCAGTAGCCCTTACAATGAGCAGTTCTTC. Full variable domain (outside the CDR3, taken from reference TRBV2 and TRBJ2-1): EPEVTQTPSHQVTQMGQEVILRCVPISNHLYFYWYRQILGQKVEFLVSFYNNEISEKSEIFDDQFSVERPDGSNFTLKIRSTKLEDSAMYFCASSASSPYNEQFFGPGTRLTVL.

The chain is built from TRBV6-6 and TRBJ1-1, with TRBD1 matching 7 bases. Per the germline V gene, CDR1 is MNHNY and CDR2 is SVGAGI (reference sequence). The CDR3 contains 14 residues. V gave up 6 bases and J gave up 1 base; unmatched junction bases: 5. CDR3: CASSFGTANTEAFF. For the CDR3, the DNA is TGTGCCAGCAGCTTCGGGACAGCGAACACTGAAGCTTTCTTT.

The rearrangement uses TRBV27 and TRBJ2-1, with 12 bases aligning to TRBD2. CDR3 length: 16 amino acids. V was clipped by 2 bases and J by 7 bases; unmatched bases: 6. The germline CDR1 and CDR2 sequences are MNHEY and SMNVEV (reference sequence). CDR3 DNA sequence: TGTGCCAGCAGTTTAGGGCTAGCGGGAGGGTTAAATGAGCAGTTCTTC. Translating it yields CASSLGLAGGLNEQFF.

The rearrangement joins TRBV18 to TRBJ2-1; D is perhaps TRBD2 (7 bases). The V gene lost 4 bases and the J gene lost 6 bases, with 19 bases spanning the gap. In germline, CDR1 is KGHSH, CDR2 LQKENI. The length of the CDR3 is 16 residues. Here the CDR3 reads CASSRETGSGGNEQFF. Written as DNA, the CDR3 is TGTGCCAGCTCACGAGAAACAGGGTCGGGAGGCAATGAGCAGTTCTTC.

The chain uses TRBV5-4 and TRBJ2-3, with TRBD2 matching over 14 bases. V lost 3 bases, J lost 2 bases, and 8 bases stayed unmatched. CDR3 size: 18 residues. Per the germline V gene, CDR1 is SGHNT and CDR2 is YYREEE (reference sequence). In nucleotides, the CDR3 is TGTGCCAGCAGCTCGACTAGCGGGGGGGCCCGGGACACAGATACGCAGTATTTT. Protein: CASSSTSGGARDTDTQYF.

The chain links TRBV7-2 to TRBJ1-2; D gene ambiguous. This CDR3 region has 15 residues. V was trimmed by 2 bases and J by 0 bases, leaving 10 bases between them. Per the germline V gene, CDR1 is SGHTA and CDR2 is FQGNSA. The CDR3 bases are TGTGCCAGCAGCTTAATTGAGCCGCCTAACTATGGCTACACCTTC. Residues: CASSLIEPPNYGYTF.

The J gene is TRBJ1-2, the V gene TRBV11-1; D possibly corresponds to TRBD1 (6 bases). The germline V gene has CDR1 SGHAT and CDR2 FQDESV (reference sequence). The V and J ends lost 3 bases and 9 bases respectively, with 17 bases between them. The CDR3 consists of 14 residues. The DNA for the CDR3 is TGTGCCAGCAGCTTGAAGGGGGGGGCTGACAGCTACACCTTC. Protein sequence: CASSLKGGADSYTF.

This chain joins TRBV28 and TRBJ1-2, with TRBD1 matching 9 bases. V shed 4 bases and J 8 bases; nucleotides not matched to a gene: 11. Germline CDR1 and CDR2: MDHEN and SYDVKM. The CDR3 covers 15 residues. CDR3 in amino acids: CASSSPGQGSEGYTF. The CDR3 DNA sequence: TGTGCCAGCAGTTCCCCCGGACAGGGGTCGGAAGGCTACACCTTC.

The CDR3 region is CASHRGNTEAFF. The CDR3 DNA follows: TGTGCCAGCCATCGAGGGAACACTGAAGCTTTCTTT. This chain uses TRBV2 with TRBJ1-1; D is uncertain. Germline CDR1 reads SNHLY; CDR2 reads FYNNEI. Trimming took off 8 bases at V and 1 base at J, with 8 bases between the two ends. The CDR3 loop spans 12 amino acids.

The CDR3 DNA is TGTGCCAGCAGTGAACAGATGAACACCGGGGAGCTGTTTTTT. It codes for CASSEQMNTGELFF. The chain combines TRBV6-1 with TRBJ2-2; D gene uncertain. The CDR3 extends over 14 amino acids. Germline CDR1 MNHNS, CDR2 SASEGT. Trimming removed 2 bases at V and 1 base at J, with 5 bases between.

The CDR3 region has the DNA TGTGCCAGCAGTTACCCAGGGGACTATGGCTACACCTTC. Amino acid sequence: CASSYPGDYGYTF. V gene TRBV6-5 combines with J gene TRBJ1-2; TRBD1 might be the D (6 bases). The germline V gene has CDR1 MNHEY and CDR2 SVGAGI. The V gene lost 2 bases and the J gene lost 3 bases, with 7 bases spanning the gap. This CDR3 comprises 13 residues.

As to this clone: The junction and the germline gene differ at one end; a read error may be behind it. The rearrangement links TRBV12-3 or TRBV12-4 to TRBJ2-4; 7 bases agree with TRBD2. The CDR3 consists of 11 residues. The CDR3 coding sequence is TGTGCCAGCAGTTCGGCGGGAGTTCGTCACTTC. It translates to CASSSAGVRHF.

In its sample, this clone was seen once. V usage is TRBV3-1 (or the pseudogene TRBV3-2) and J usage is TRBJ2-5, with TRBD2 matching 10 bases. The CDR3 is 16 amino acids. V gave up 5 bases and J gave up 3 bases; unmatched junction bases: 9. The V gene's germline CDR1 is LGHDT and CDR2 YNNKEL (reference sequence). The CDR3 DNA follows: TGTGCCAGCAGCGCAGAGCGGGGGGGCCCCGAAGAGACCCAGTACTTC. This gives the protein CASSAERGGPEETQYF.

The gene calls are TRBV25-1 and TRBJ1-4; 7 nucleotides agree with TRBD1. There are 16 residues in the CDR3. The trim removed 5 bases at V and 6 bases at J, leaving 12 bases unmatched. Germline CDR1 is MGHDK and CDR2 is SYGVNS. DNA for the CDR3: TGTGCCAGCAGTCCCTGGACAGGAGGTAGCGATGAAAAACTGTTTTTT. It codes for CASSPWTGGSDEKLFF.

This clone was counted once. The rearrangement joins TRBV28 to TRBJ2-5, with D possibly being TRBD1 (7 bases). Per the germline V gene, CDR1 is MDHEN and CDR2 is SYDVKM. V was shortened by 6 bases and J by 5 bases, with 13 bases between the two germline ends. This CDR3 contains 13 residues. The CDR3 spells CASSQTGRETQYF. CDR3 bases: TGTGCCAGCAGCCAGACAGGGAGGGAGACCCAGTACTTC.

V and J are TRBV28 and TRBJ2-3; 11 bases are a match to TRBD2. CDR1 is MDHEN and CDR2 is SYDVKM in the germline V gene. V lost 2 bases to trimming and J lost 0 bases; unmatched junction nucleotides: 10. The CDR3 runs 19 residues. The CDR3 here is CASSLVELAGDTSTDTQYF. The DNA for the CDR3 is TGTGCCAGCAGTTTAGTTGAACTAGCGGGGGATACTAGCACAGATACGCAGTATTTT.

The rearrangement joins TRBV6-1 to TRBJ2-3; D not resolved. The germline gives CDR1 MNHNS, CDR2 SASEGT. This CDR3 spans 14 amino acids. Trimming removed 2 bases at V and 4 bases at J, with 10 bases between. CDR3 amino acids: CASSEPGTPDTQYF. The DNA for the CDR3 is TGTGCCAGCAGTGAACCTGGTACTCCAGATACGCAGTATTTT.

This sequence joins TRBV28 and TRBJ1-3; D is unresolved. V was pared by 3 bases and J by 0 bases, with 15 bases between. CDR1 and CDR2 from the germline V gene are MDHEN and SYDVKM. This CDR3 region has 17 residues. CDR3 in amino acids: CASSFLVTYPSGNTIYF. CDR3 sequence (DNA): TGTGCCAGCAGTTTCTTAGTTACGTACCCCTCTGGAAACACCATATATTTT.

This clone showed up just a few times. The V gene is TRBV5-1, the J gene TRBJ1-6; weak D call: TRBD1 (6 bases). This CDR3 contains 14 residues. The V gene's germline CDR1 is SGHRS and CDR2 YFSETQ. The V and J ends lost 0 bases and 7 bases respectively, with 8 bases between them. The CDR3 nucleotides read TGCGCCAGCAGCTTGGCCAGGGGCAATTCACCCCTCCACTTT. It is translated as CASSLARGNSPLHF. The entire variable domain, with the rest obtained from reference TRBV5-1 and TRBJ1-6, is as follows: KAGVTQTPRYLIKTRGQQVTLSCSPISGHRSVSWYQQTPGQGLQFLFEYFSETQRNKGNFPGRFSGRQFSNSRSEMNVSTLELGDSALYLCASSLARGNSPLHFGNGTRLTVT.

V is TRBV7-2 and J is TRBJ2-7; D not resolved. The CDR3 is made up of 11 amino acids. Trimming cost V 3 bases and J 6 bases, with 6 bases left between them. The germline CDR1 and CDR2 sequences are SGHTA and FQGNSA. In nucleotides, the CDR3 is TGTGCCAGCAGCTTGACAAGCGAGCAGTACTTC. Translation gives CASSLTSEQYF.

This rearrangement joins TRBV19 to TRBJ2-1; 7 bases agree with TRBD1. The junction had 6 bases not matched to a gene; V was cut back by 7 bases and J by 0 bases. This CDR3 has 15 residues. CDR1 LNHDA and CDR2 SQIVND come from the germline V gene (reference sequence). For the CDR3, the DNA is TGTGCCAGTACCCCCGACAGGGCCTCCTACAATGAGCAGTTCTTC. It translates to CASTPDRASYNEQFF.

V usage is TRBV14 and J usage is TRBJ1-3; D gene unclear. Germline assignment: CDR1 SGHDN and CDR2 FVKESK. V was shortened by 0 bases and J by 1 base, with 7 bases between the two germline ends. This CDR3 comprises 15 residues. The CDR3 sequence: CASSQDRQSGNTIYF. As DNA, the CDR3 is TGTGCCAGCAGCCAAGACCGTCAGTCTGGAAACACCATATATTTT.

As regards this clone: The sample has other DNA sequences that encode this CDR3 too. The chain recombines TRBV9 with TRBJ1-3, with 7 nucleotides matching TRBD1. The germline V gene has CDR1 SGDLS and CDR2 YYNGEE. The ends lost 3 bases at V and 0 bases at J; junction bases unmatched: 0. The CDR3 sequence is 14 residues long. CDR3 sequence: CASSGTGSGNTIYF. The CDR3 DNA reads as TGTGCCAGCAGCGGGACAGGCTCTGGAAACACCATATATTTT.

This clone turned up a few times. The gene calls are TRBV6-2 or TRBV6-3 and TRBJ1-5, with D perhaps matching TRBD1 (6 bases). CDR1 and CDR2 from the germline V gene are MNHEY and SVGEGT. CDR3 size: 14 residues. With 1 base removed from V and 7 bases from J, the gap between germline ends came to 11 bases. This CDR3 is CASSYLDSEQPQHF. The CDR3 nucleotides read TGTGCCAGCAGTTACTTGGACAGTGAACAGCCCCAGCATTTT.

J is TRBJ2-1 and V is TRBV6-5; 9 bases align to TRBD1. Per germline, CDR1 MNHEY and CDR2 SVGAGI. Trimming removed 6 bases from V and 6 bases from J; junction bases left unmatched: 9. The CDR3 has 15 residues. CDR3 DNA: TGTGCCAGCAGCTCCGGACAGGGGTTCTCCAATGAGCAGTTCTTC. This encodes CASSSGQGFSNEQFF.

The chain combines TRBV7-8 with TRBJ1-1, with a possible D match to TRBD1 (5 bases). V dropped 4 bases and J dropped 4 bases, with 13 bases sitting between them. The CDR3 loop spans 14 amino acids. Germline values: CDR1 SGHVS, CDR2 FQNEAQ. The CDR3 DNA reads TGTGCCAGCAGCTCCGCCCCAGGGATCACTGAAGCTTTCTTT. Its protein is CASSSAPGITEAFF.

The genes are TRBV4-1 and TRBJ1-1, with TRBD1 identical over 9 bases. The CDR3 sequence is 15 residues long. In germline, CDR1 is MGHRA, CDR2 YSYEKL. V shed 4 bases, J shed 1 base, and the junction held 4 bases outside the gene matches. The CDR3: CASSRSGQGNTEAFF. The CDR3 nucleotides read TGCGCCAGCAGCCGGTCGGGACAGGGGAACACTGAAGCTTTCTTT.